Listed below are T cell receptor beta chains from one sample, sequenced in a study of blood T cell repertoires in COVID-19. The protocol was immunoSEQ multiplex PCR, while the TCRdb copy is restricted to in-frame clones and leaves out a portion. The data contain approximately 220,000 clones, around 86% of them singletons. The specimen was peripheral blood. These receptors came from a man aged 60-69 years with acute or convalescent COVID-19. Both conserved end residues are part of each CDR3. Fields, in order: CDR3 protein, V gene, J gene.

cdr3_aa: CASSQPRTGVRTEAFF
v_call: TRBV4-1
j_call: TRBJ1-1

cdr3_aa: CASQGARTDTQYF
v_call: TRBV7-2
j_call: TRBJ2-3

cdr3_aa: CASIRTENQPQHF
v_call: TRBV6-5
j_call: TRBJ1-5

cdr3_aa: CSASPTGNYGYTF
v_call: TRBV20-1
j_call: TRBJ1-2

cdr3_aa: CASSEARIVASADTQYF
v_call: TRBV6-1
j_call: TRBJ2-3

cdr3_aa: CASSLRLNSPLHF
v_call: TRBV5-4
j_call: TRBJ1-6

cdr3_aa: CASRKEGGRTGELFF
v_call: TRBV6-5
j_call: TRBJ2-2

cdr3_aa: CASSLARGGTEAFF
v_call: TRBV5-1
j_call: TRBJ1-1

cdr3_aa: CASSIPQGTRQYF
v_call: TRBV19
j_call: TRBJ2-7

cdr3_aa: CASSQVGNTEAFF
v_call: TRBV3-1/TRBV3-2
j_call: TRBJ1-1

cdr3_aa: CASSFCRVNEQYF
v_call: TRBV12-1
j_call: TRBJ2-7

cdr3_aa: CASSPPGTGELFF
v_call: TRBV5-5
j_call: TRBJ2-2

cdr3_aa: CASSDRDSTSSGNTIYF
v_call: TRBV9
j_call: TRBJ1-3

cdr3_aa: CSVATVNTEAFF
v_call: TRBV29-1
j_call: TRBJ1-1

cdr3_aa: CASRPDSSGANVLTF
v_call: TRBV19
j_call: TRBJ2-6

cdr3_aa: CASSYSGRASEAFF
v_call: TRBV6-2/TRBV6-3
j_call: TRBJ1-1

cdr3_aa: CSGSTGGTEAFF
v_call: TRBV29-1
j_call: TRBJ1-1

cdr3_aa: CASSLEVRGRTGNTIYF
v_call: TRBV28
j_call: TRBJ1-3

cdr3_aa: CASRKSARGAGNTIYF
v_call: TRBV4-3
j_call: TRBJ1-3

cdr3_aa: CASSPRTSSNEQFF
v_call: TRBV7-2
j_call: TRBJ2-1

cdr3_aa: CASSEQPARTANYGYTF
v_call: TRBV2
j_call: TRBJ1-2

cdr3_aa: CASTPSLLGEQYF
v_call: TRBV2
j_call: TRBJ2-7

cdr3_aa: CASRSGEYPNYGYTF
v_call: TRBV19
j_call: TRBJ1-2

cdr3_aa: CASKGSGTKETQYF
v_call: TRBV6-5
j_call: TRBJ2-5

cdr3_aa: CASSLGPQLQGNLGGYTF
v_call: TRBV7-9
j_call: TRBJ1-2

cdr3_aa: CASSELLSYNSPLHF
v_call: TRBV25-1
j_call: TRBJ1-6

cdr3_aa: CASSAQGNQPQHF
v_call: TRBV7-9
j_call: TRBJ1-5

cdr3_aa: CASSVAPTGSGANVLTF
v_call: TRBV9
j_call: TRBJ2-6

cdr3_aa: CSASPTVSSTDTQYF
v_call: TRBV20-1
j_call: TRBJ2-3

cdr3_aa: CASTPRGSYNSPLHF
v_call: TRBV27
j_call: TRBJ1-6

cdr3_aa: CASSQTGGGAGDTEAFF
v_call: TRBV11-2
j_call: TRBJ1-1

cdr3_aa: CASSPPTGGNTEAFF
v_call: TRBV5-4
j_call: TRBJ1-1

cdr3_aa: CASSQLGGERTEAFF
v_call: TRBV6-5
j_call: TRBJ1-1

cdr3_aa: CASSLRTSGGNNEQFF
v_call: TRBV27
j_call: TRBJ2-1

cdr3_aa: CATSRDGAGGNSPLHF
v_call: TRBV15
j_call: TRBJ1-6

cdr3_aa: CASSNQGGGYEQYF
v_call: TRBV19
j_call: TRBJ2-7

cdr3_aa: CASMRHWGAEAFF
v_call: TRBV2
j_call: TRBJ1-1

cdr3_aa: CASSMSGGAPGELFF
v_call: TRBV19
j_call: TRBJ2-2

cdr3_aa: CATSRVNEKLFF
v_call: TRBV15
j_call: TRBJ1-4

cdr3_aa: CASSPGQGSTEQFF
v_call: TRBV9
j_call: TRBJ2-1

cdr3_aa: CASSYSRGSNQPQHF
v_call: TRBV6-2/TRBV6-3
j_call: TRBJ1-5

cdr3_aa: CAWSAMETQYF
v_call: TRBV30
j_call: TRBJ2-5

cdr3_aa: CASSRQAGYQETQYF
v_call: TRBV18
j_call: TRBJ2-5

cdr3_aa: CASSIDRGRISEAFF
v_call: TRBV19
j_call: TRBJ1-1

cdr3_aa: CASSLGGLAASTDTQYF
v_call: TRBV7-2
j_call: TRBJ2-3

cdr3_aa: CASIPGGFGGELFF
v_call: TRBV7-2
j_call: TRBJ2-2

cdr3_aa: CASSLGGQGAIDSPLHF
v_call: TRBV11-2
j_call: TRBJ1-6

cdr3_aa: CSVVRGTGELFF
v_call: TRBV29-1
j_call: TRBJ2-2

cdr3_aa: CASSRGDSESSYNEQFF
v_call: TRBV5-1
j_call: TRBJ2-1

cdr3_aa: CASSGAGGTNTEAFF
v_call: TRBV18
j_call: TRBJ1-1

cdr3_aa: CAISDPGDRGYEQYF
v_call: TRBV10-3
j_call: TRBJ2-7

cdr3_aa: CASSRTTGNYGYTF
v_call: TRBV6-6
j_call: TRBJ1-2

cdr3_aa: CASSLGGGSYNEQFF
v_call: TRBV11-2
j_call: TRBJ2-1

cdr3_aa: CASSSGQIGGNTIYF
v_call: TRBV28
j_call: TRBJ1-3

cdr3_aa: CASNSPLYEQYF
v_call: TRBV28
j_call: TRBJ2-7